These 10 T cell receptor beta chains were all obtained from the same sample, sequenced in a study of T-cell reconstitution after alpha-beta-depleted transplantation in children. Unique molecular identifiers were incorporated into the prepared TCRbeta library. TCRdb reprocessed the PCR reads with MiXCR, giving one entry per CDR3 protein. The data contain hundreds of thousands of distinct CDR3 sequences, about 11% of them singletons. Sequences were derived from PBMCs, sampled before TCRalphabeta/CD19-depleted stem cell transplant. These receptors came from a child less than two years old with acute myeloid leukemia, due to receive a stem cell transplant.

This clonotype was seen at least ten times. The CDR3 spells CSARAREGAEAFF. The CDR3 region has the DNA TGCAGTGCTAGAGCCCGGGAGGGGGCTGAAGCTTTCTTT. V gene TRBV20-1 combines with J gene TRBJ1-1, with a tentative D call TRBD1 (6 bases). The germline V and J ends were trimmed by 1 base and 6 bases, with 12 bases remaining between them. The germline V gene has CDR1 DFQATT and CDR2 SNEGSKA (reference sequence). The CDR3 extends over 13 amino acids.

The rearrangement joins TRBV5-1 to TRBJ2-5; D gene uncertain. Germline values: CDR1 SGHRS, CDR2 YFSETQ. This CDR3 comprises 14 residues. V dropped 0 bases and J dropped 5 bases, with 11 bases sitting between them. CDR3 sequence reads: CASSLGARTETQYF. The CDR3 DNA sequence: TGCGCCAGCAGCTTGGGCGCGAGAACGGAGACCCAGTACTTC.

This clonotype was seen many times. V and J are TRBV5-1 and TRBJ2-1; 14 positions match TRBD2. CDR3 length: 19 amino acids. In germline, CDR1 is SGHRS, CDR2 YFSETQ. The V segment lost 4 bases and the J segment 0 bases; nucleotides outside the gene matches: 9. The DNA of the CDR3 is TGCGCCAGCAGCCCGGAAGGGACTAGCGGGAGTGACTCCTACAATGAGCAGTTCTTC. This gives the protein CASSPEGTSGSDSYNEQFF.

The genes are TRBV20-1 and TRBJ1-5; D gene unclear. The CDR3 runs 12 residues. The V end was cut by 6 bases, the J end by 2 bases, with 8 bases between. The germline V gene encodes CDR1 DFQATT and CDR2 SNEGSKA (reference sequence). The chain's CDR3 is CSAEDGNQPQHF. CDR3 nucleotide sequence: TGCAGTGCAGAAGACGGCAATCAGCCCCAGCATTTT.

This clonotype was picked up many times. The chain joins TRBV5-1 to TRBJ1-4; D not certain. The germline V and J ends were trimmed by 1 base and 8 bases, with 15 bases remaining between them. Germline CDR1 and CDR2: SGHRS and YFSETQ. The CDR3 is 15 residues long. In DNA form, the CDR3 reads TGCGCCAGCAGCTTGTCCGGGCAACCTTCGGAAAAACTGTTTTTT. Translating it yields CASSLSGQPSEKLFF.

This clonotype appeared many times. This rearrangement joins TRBV19 to TRBJ2-2; 7 bases match TRBD2. This CDR3 has 16 amino acids. The germline V gene encodes CDR1 LNHDA and CDR2 SQIVND (reference sequence). After removal of 6 bases from V and 6 bases from J, the junction contained 13 bases not matched to a gene. The CDR3 spells CASRGGGIHFAGELFF. DNA of the CDR3: TGTGCCAGTAGGGGGGGAGGGATCCACTTCGCCGGGGAGCTGTTTTTT.

The rearrangement joins TRBV5-1 to TRBJ2-1; 7 bases line up with TRBD2. This CDR3 has 16 amino acids. Trimming cost V 0 bases and J 4 bases; bases outside gene matches: 7. Germline assignment: CDR1 SGHRS and CDR2 YFSETQ. The CDR3 protein is CASSLAAGARYNEQFF. CDR3 bases: TGCGCCAGCAGCTTGGCTGCGGGAGCGAGGTACAATGAGCAGTTCTTC.

This clonotype was seen ten or more times. The chain couples TRBV20-1 to TRBJ2-2; 7 bases agree with TRBD2. Trimming took 3 bases from V and 8 from J; bases not matched to a gene: 9. CDR3 length: 14 amino acids. Germline V CDR1 and CDR2: DFQATT, SNEGSKA (reference sequence). The DNA of the CDR3 is TGCAGTGCTAGGGACATGAGGGGAGGGGGGGAGCTGTTTTTT. Its translation: CSARDMRGGGELFF.

This clonotype came up many times. The chain has TRBV5-1 and TRBJ2-3, with 13 nucleotides matching TRBD2. With 4 bases clipped from V and 3 bases from J, the junction kept 5 bases outside the gene matches. Germline V gene data show CDR1 as SGHRS and CDR2 as YFSETQ. CDR3 length: 16 residues. The CDR3 loop is CASSAGTSGITDTQYF. The CDR3 bases are TGCGCCAGCAGCGCCGGGACTAGCGGGATTACAGATACGCAGTATTTT.

A note on this clonotype: Just one base apart from a much larger clone, this may be a read error. The chain couples TRBV4-1 to TRBJ2-3, with D tentatively TRBD1 or TRBD2 (5 bases each). This CDR3 is built from 15 residues. Per germline, CDR1 MGHRA and CDR2 YSYEKL. The V end lost 4 bases, the J end lost 3 bases, and 14 bases lay between the germline ends. The CDR3 sequence: CASSRQGTPTDTQYF. The DNA for the CDR3 is TGCGCCAGCAGCCGGCAAGGGACCCCGACAGATACGCAGTATTTT.